What follows is one TCR beta chain and its context. The data derive from a study of blood T cell repertoires in COVID-19. About the study: Samples of COVID-19 (acute and convalescent) were obtained from the United States, Italy and Spain. The cDNA or gDNA used as material had been derived from T cells, B-cell-depleted T cells, or PBMCs.

Here immunoSEQ multiplex PCR was the method, and the copy in TCRdb shows in-frame clones only, minus some. In the table there are a few hundred thousand clones, around 79% of which are singletons. The TCR was taken from a woman aged 80 or over with acute or convalescent COVID-19. The specimen sequenced was peripheral blood.

In DNA, the CDR3 is TGTGCCAGCAGCCAAACAGGCACTGGAAACACCATATATTTT. This codes for CASSQTGTGNTIYF. This chain links TRBV11-3 with TRBJ1-3; a weak D match, TRBD1 (5 bases). With 5 bases removed from V and 2 bases from J, the gap between germline ends came to 10 bases. The CDR3 sequence is 14 residues long. Per germline, CDR1 SGHNT and CDR2 YENEEA.